This T cell receptor (beta chain) was identified during a study of cytomegalovirus exposure and HLA in healthy donors. Whole-study findings and limits: Productive rates of about 87% or about 30% were seen for most TCR beta V segments in an earlier analysis.

V shed 1 base and J 4 bases; nucleotides not matched to a gene: 7. Germline CDR1 reads MGHRA; CDR2 reads YSYEKL. The CDR3 length is 16 residues. Regarding this clone: Its antigen remains unknown.

PCR employed 60 Vbeta and 13 Jbeta primers. Authors' methods: A later analysis counted 70 million to 85 million unique TCR beta chains, 10 million to 12 million shared. Some clones are missing from TCRdb's copy, which holds only in-frame ones; the method was immunoSEQ multiplex PCR. The V and J calls and clone size were taken over from that table, and D and trimming were inferred from the DNA. Here the sample spans approximately 150,000 clones, 75% to 80% being singletons. Material for sequencing was PBMCs. This chain joins TRBV4-1 and TRBJ1-2; 9 positions match TRBD1. This receptor was obtained from a woman between 40 and 55 years old in good health and CMV-seropositive. The CDR3 DNA sequence: TGCGCCAGCAGCCAAGTAGGGACAGGGATTCTCTATGGCTACACCTTC. This codes for CASSQVGTGILYGYTF.